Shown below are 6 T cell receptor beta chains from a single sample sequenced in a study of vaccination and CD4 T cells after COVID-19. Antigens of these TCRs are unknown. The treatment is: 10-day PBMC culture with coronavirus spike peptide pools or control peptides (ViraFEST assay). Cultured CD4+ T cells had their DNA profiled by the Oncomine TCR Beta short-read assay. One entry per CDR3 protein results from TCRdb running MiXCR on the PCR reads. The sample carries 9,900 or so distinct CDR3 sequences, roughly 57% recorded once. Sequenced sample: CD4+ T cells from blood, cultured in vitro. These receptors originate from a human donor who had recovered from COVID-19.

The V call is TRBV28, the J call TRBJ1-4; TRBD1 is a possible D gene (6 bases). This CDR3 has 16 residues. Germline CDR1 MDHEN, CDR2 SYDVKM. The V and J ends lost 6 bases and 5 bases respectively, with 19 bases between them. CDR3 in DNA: TGTGCCAGCAGAATATTCAGGGGTCGGGGAAATGAAAAACTGTTTTTT. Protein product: CASRIFRGRGNEKLFF.

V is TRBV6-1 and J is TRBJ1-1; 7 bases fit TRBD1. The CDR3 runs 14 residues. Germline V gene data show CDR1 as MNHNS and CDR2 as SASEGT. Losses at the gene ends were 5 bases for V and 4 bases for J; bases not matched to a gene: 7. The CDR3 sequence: CASSPGQESTEAFF. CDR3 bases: TGTGCCAGCAGTCCCGGACAGGAATCCACTGAAGCTTTCTTT.

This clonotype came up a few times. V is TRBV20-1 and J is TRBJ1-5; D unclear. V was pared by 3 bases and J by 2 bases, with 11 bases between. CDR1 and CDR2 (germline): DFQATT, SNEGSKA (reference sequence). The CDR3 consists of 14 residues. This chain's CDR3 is CSASYAWGNQPQHF. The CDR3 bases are TGCAGTGCTAGTTATGCTTGGGGCAATCAGCCCCAGCATTTT.

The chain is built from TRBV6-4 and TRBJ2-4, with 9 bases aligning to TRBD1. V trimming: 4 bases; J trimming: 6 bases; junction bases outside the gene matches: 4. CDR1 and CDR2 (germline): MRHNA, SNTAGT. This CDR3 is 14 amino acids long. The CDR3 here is CASSASTGGNIQYF. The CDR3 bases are TGTGCCAGCAGTGCCTCGACAGGGGGAAACATTCAGTACTTC.

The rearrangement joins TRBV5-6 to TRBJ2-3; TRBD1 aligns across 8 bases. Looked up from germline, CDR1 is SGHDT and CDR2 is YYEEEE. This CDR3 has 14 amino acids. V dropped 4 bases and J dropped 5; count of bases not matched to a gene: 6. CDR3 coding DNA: TGTGCCAGCAGCACCGGGACAGGCAAAGATACGCAGTATTTT. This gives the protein CASSTGTGKDTQYF.

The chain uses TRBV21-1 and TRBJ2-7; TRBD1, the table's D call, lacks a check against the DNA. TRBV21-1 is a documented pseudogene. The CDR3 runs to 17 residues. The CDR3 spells CASSADGTGSDTYEQYF. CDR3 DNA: TGTGCCAGCAGCGCCGACGGGACAGGGTCTGACACCTACGAGCAGTACTTC.